This T cell receptor (beta chain) was obtained from a study of T cells after yellow fever vaccination. At the level of the study: Libraries from low-cell-number fractions were prepared with the SMART-Seq v4 Ultra Low Input RNA kit. Study findings and constraints: Detected again after the booster were most primary-vaccination clones, at nearly 97% CD4 and 70% to 90% CD8. Weaker in magnitude, the secondary response showed a faster peak on day 5 versus 15.

This CDR3 has 19 residues. V was cut by 2 bases and J by 0 bases, with 21 bases left in between. Germline V gives CDR1 SNHLY, CDR2 FYNNEI. There are many counts of this clonotype. Its antigen is not identified. TCR cDNA was made by 5'RACE template switching, adding a universal primer site and UMIs. From the 5' RACE reads, TCRdb called clonotypes with MiXCR, one entry per CDR3 protein. The table lists fewer than 500,000 distinct CDR3 sequences, around 19% of them singletons. The chain uses TRBV2 and TRBJ2-3; the D gene is possibly TRBD2 (5 bases). The sample here was PBMCs, taken before the yellow fever booster vaccination. The receptor was derived from a young man who received the YFV17D yellow fever vaccine. The CDR3 coding sequence is TGTGCCAGCAGTGAACGGGCCGGGATCTCAACCCCTAGCACAGATACGCAGTATTTT. It specifies CASSERAGISTPSTDTQYF.